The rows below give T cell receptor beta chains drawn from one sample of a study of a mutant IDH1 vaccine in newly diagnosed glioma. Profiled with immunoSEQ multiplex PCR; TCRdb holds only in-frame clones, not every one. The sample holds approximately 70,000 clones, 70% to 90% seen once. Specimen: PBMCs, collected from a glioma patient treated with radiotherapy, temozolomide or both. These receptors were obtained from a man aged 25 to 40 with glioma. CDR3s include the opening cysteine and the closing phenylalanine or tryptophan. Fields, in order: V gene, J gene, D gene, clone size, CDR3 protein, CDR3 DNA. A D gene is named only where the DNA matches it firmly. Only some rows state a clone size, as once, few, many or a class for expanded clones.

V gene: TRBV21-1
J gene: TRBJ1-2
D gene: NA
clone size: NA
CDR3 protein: CASSRQGIYGYTF
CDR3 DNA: TGTGCCAGCAGCAGACAGGGGATCTATGGCTACACCTTC

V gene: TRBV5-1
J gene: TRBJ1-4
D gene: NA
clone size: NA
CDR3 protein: CASSLANRGGTEFF
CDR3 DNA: TGCGCCAGCAGCTTGGCAAACCGAGGTGGGACCGAATTTTTT

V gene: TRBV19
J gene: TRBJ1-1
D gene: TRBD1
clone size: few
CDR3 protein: CASSKIQGATTEAFF
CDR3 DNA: TGTGCCAGTAGTAAAATACAGGGGGCGACGACTGAAGCTTTCTTT

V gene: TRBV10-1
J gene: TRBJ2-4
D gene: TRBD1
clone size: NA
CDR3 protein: CASSELSGQGAFAKNIQYF
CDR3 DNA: TGCGCCAGCAGTGAGCTTTCGGGACAGGGGGCTTTTGCCAAAAACATTCAGTACTTC

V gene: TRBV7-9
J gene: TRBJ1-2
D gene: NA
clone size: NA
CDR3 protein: CASSLSGKGGVTGYTF
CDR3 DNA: TGTGCCAGCAGCTTAAGTGGGAAGGGAGGCGTAACTGGCTACACCTTC

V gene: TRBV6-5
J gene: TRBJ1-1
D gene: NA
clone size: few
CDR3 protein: CAARSVREDTEAFF
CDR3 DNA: TGTGCCGCAAGGTCGGTCAGGGAAGACACTGAAGCTTTCTTT

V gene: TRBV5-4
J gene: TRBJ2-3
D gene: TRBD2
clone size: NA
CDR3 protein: CASSDSSGGSTDTQYF
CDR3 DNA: TGTGCCAGCAGCGACTCTAGCGGGGGTAGCACAGATACGCAGTATTTT

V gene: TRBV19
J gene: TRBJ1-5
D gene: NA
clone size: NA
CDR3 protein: CASREISGTDNQPQHF
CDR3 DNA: TGTGCCAGTAGGGAGATTAGCGGGACGGATAATCAGCCCCAGCATTTT

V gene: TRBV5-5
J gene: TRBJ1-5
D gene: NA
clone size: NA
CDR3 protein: CASSLSGSSNQPQHF
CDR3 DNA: TGTGCCAGCAGCTTGTCGGGCAGTAGCAATCAGCCCCAGCATTTT

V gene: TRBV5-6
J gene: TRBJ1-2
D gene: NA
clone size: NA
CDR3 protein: CASSFLTGSYGYTF
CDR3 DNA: TGTGCCAGCAGCTTCTTGACAGGAAGCTATGGCTACACCTTC

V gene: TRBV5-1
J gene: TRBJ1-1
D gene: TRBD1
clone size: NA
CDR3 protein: CASSAGQVGEAFF
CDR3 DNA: TGCGCCAGCAGCGCCGGACAGGTCGGTGAAGCTTTCTTT

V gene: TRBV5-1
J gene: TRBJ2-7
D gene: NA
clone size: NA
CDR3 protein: CASSSSGTIYEQYF
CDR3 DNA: TGCGCCAGCAGCTCCTCCGGGACAATCTACGAGCAGTACTTC

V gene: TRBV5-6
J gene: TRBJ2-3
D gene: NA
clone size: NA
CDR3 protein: CASSPRVYSTDTQYF
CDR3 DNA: TGTGCCAGCAGCCCCCGGGTTTATAGCACAGATACGCAGTATTTT